This entry lists 4 T cell receptor beta chains sequenced from one sample in a study of cytomegalovirus exposure and HLA in healthy donors. Primers for the PCR totalled 60 Vbeta and 13 Jbeta. The method was immunoSEQ multiplex PCR; TCRdb's version includes in-frame clones alone and lacks a portion of them. The repertoire consists of 150,000 to 200,000 clones, with 70% to 85% occurring once and the leading ten covering 3.4%. Sequenced: PBMCs. The source of these receptors is a man aged 35-49 years in good health and CMV-seropositive.

The V and J genes are TRBV7-9 and TRBJ2-3; no clear D gene. There are 14 residues in the CDR3. Looked up from germline, CDR1 is SEHNR and CDR2 is FQNEAQ (reference sequence). The germline V and J ends were trimmed by 3 bases and 2 bases, with 9 bases remaining between them. The CDR3 here is CASSLASNTDTQYF. In DNA form, the CDR3 reads TGTGCCAGCAGCTTGGCCTCCAACACAGATACGCAGTATTTT.

The chain joins TRBV21-1 to TRBJ2-7; whether TRBD2, the table's D call, matches the DNA was not checked. TRBV21-1 counts as a pseudogene. The CDR3 has 19 residues. The CDR3 loop reads CASSTGHPNPTSGIYEQYF. The CDR3 bases are TGTGCCAGCAGCACGGGACACCCTAATCCGACTAGCGGGATATACGAGCAGTACTTC.

This sequence joins TRBV29-1 and TRBJ1-2; 9 bases align to TRBD1. The V and J ends lost 3 bases and 12 bases, in that order; junction bases with no gene match: 5. This CDR3 has 11 residues. Germline V gene data show CDR1 as SQVTM and CDR2 as ANQGSEA. The DNA of the CDR3 is TGCAGCGTTGAGGCACAGGGGGCAGACACCTTC. This encodes CSVEAQGADTF.

The V gene is TRBV6-5, the J gene TRBJ2-5; D possibly corresponds to TRBD2 (7 bases). CDR3 size: 16 residues. Trimming took 0 bases from V and 4 from J, leaving 15 bases between them. Per germline, CDR1 MNHEY and CDR2 SVGAGI. DNA for the CDR3: TGTGCCAGCAGTTACTCGCTGGGAGGGGGGGCAGAGACCCAGTACTTC. Amino acid sequence: CASSYSLGGGAETQYF.